This passage covers 25 T cell receptor beta chains from one sample sequenced in a study of blood T cell repertoires in COVID-19. Only in-frame clones appear in the TCRdb table, and some are missing; sequencing was by immunoSEQ multiplex PCR. This repertoire shows roughly 37,000 clones, over 60% found once; its top ten account for roughly 2%. Sequenced input: peripheral blood. The origin of the receptors is a man in his sixties with active COVID-19.

The rearrangement uses TRBV11-2 and TRBJ1-3, with a possible D match to TRBD1 (5 bases). V was clipped by 5 bases and J by 0 bases, with 17 bases between them. CDR1 SGHAT and CDR2 FQNNGV come from the germline V gene. The CDR3 is 17 amino acids. In DNA form, the CDR3 reads TGTGCCAGCAGCCGAATAGCTGGGACTCTCTCTGGAAACACCATATATTTT. This sequence encodes CASSRIAGTLSGNTIYF.

The J gene is TRBJ2-2, the V gene TRBV2; a weak D match, TRBD1 (5 bases). CDR1 and CDR2 (germline): SNHLY, FYNNEI. The CDR3 length is 13 residues. Trimming left V 5 bases short and J 5 bases short, with 9 bases between. CDR3 nucleotides: TGTGCCAGCAGTCTACAGGAGACCGGGGAGCTGTTTTTT. Protein sequence: CASSLQETGELFF. The full variable domain, in which reference TRBV2 and TRBJ2-2 provide the parts outside the CDR3, is EPEVTQTPSHQVTQMGQEVILRCVPISNHLYFYWYRQILGQKVEFLVSFYNNEISEKSEIFDDQFSVERPDGSNFTLKIRSTKLEDSAMYFCASSLQETGELFFGEGSRLTVL.

The V and J genes are TRBV19 and TRBJ1-5; perhaps TRBD1 as D (5 bases). Trimming stripped 4 bases from V and 2 bases from J, with 12 bases between. The CDR3 runs to 15 residues. The germline CDR1 and CDR2 sequences are LNHDA and SQIVND (reference sequence). The DNA of the CDR3 is TGTGCCAGTAGTACCGTTAGGGGTGGCAATCAGCCCCAGCATTTT. Translated: CASSTVRGGNQPQHF.

The chain employs TRBV7-3 and TRBJ2-3, with 9 bases that match TRBD1. CDR3 length equals 19 residues. Germline CDR1 is SGHTA and CDR2 is FQGTGA. The V gene end was trimmed by 5 bases and the J gene end by 0 bases; junction bases not matched to a gene: 15. The CDR3: CASSLNPSGTGTSTDTQYF. The CDR3 DNA follows: TGTGCCAGCAGCCTGAATCCCTCAGGGACAGGGACTAGCACAGATACGCAGTATTTT.

V is TRBV28 and J is TRBJ1-2; 7 nucleotides agree with TRBD1. Germline V gene sequence: CDR1 MDHEN, CDR2 SYDVKM. The V and J ends lost 5 bases and 4 bases, in that order; junction bases with no gene match: 7. This CDR3 region has 14 residues. The CDR3 DNA reads TGTGCCAGCAGTATGACCGGGACAGCCTATGGCTACACCTTC. Protein sequence: CASSMTGTAYGYTF.

V and J are TRBV5-8 and TRBJ1-2; D unresolved. V lost 4 bases and J 7 bases, leaving 11 bases between the germline ends. The CDR3 sequence is 12 residues long. CDR1 is SGHTS and CDR2 is YDEGEE in the germline V gene. The CDR3 DNA is TGTGCCAGCAGCCTCGGGTGGAGTGGCTACACCTTC. Translating it yields CASSLGWSGYTF.

This sequence joins TRBV15 and TRBJ2-5, with 8 bases lining up with TRBD2. The germline V gene encodes CDR1 LNHNV and CDR2 YYDKDF (reference sequence). This CDR3 has 19 residues. After removal of 0 bases from V and 1 base from J, the junction contained 13 bases not matched to a gene. CDR3 in amino acids: CATSRDALAGHPVQETQYF. The CDR3 DNA reads as TGTGCCACCAGCAGAGATGCGCTAGCGGGCCACCCTGTCCAAGAGACCCAGTACTTC.

The chain uses TRBV19 and TRBJ1-1; the match to TRBD1 covers 7 bases. Germline V gene lookup returns CDR1 LNHDA and CDR2 SQIVND (reference sequence). The length of the CDR3 is 15 residues. Germline trimming cut 9 bases from V and 3 bases from J; bases unmatched to any gene: 13. Here the CDR3 reads CASIAQGVQDTEAFF. For the CDR3, the DNA is TGTGCCAGCATCGCGCAGGGGGTTCAGGACACTGAAGCTTTCTTT.

CDR3 coding DNA: TGTGCCAGCAGTAGGACAGGTCACTATGGCTACACCTTC. Protein sequence: CASSRTGHYGYTF. The J gene is TRBJ1-2, the V gene TRBV7-6, with 7 bases lining up with TRBD1. The CDR3 has 13 amino acids. Trimming removed 6 bases from V and 3 bases from J; junction bases left unmatched: 4. Germline V CDR1 and CDR2: SGHVS, FNYEAQ.

Note on this clone: The junction does not match germline at one end; this may be a read error. The J gene is TRBJ1-4, the V gene TRBV7-7, with D perhaps TRBD1 (6 bases). Germline lookup yields CDR1 SSHAT and CDR2 FNYEAQ (reference sequence). The CDR3 contains 15 residues. CDR3 residues: CASSLGGTVNEKLFF. CDR3 nucleotides: TGTGCTAGCAGCTTAGGGGGGACTGTTAATGAAAAACTGTTTTTT.

The chain couples TRBV27 to TRBJ1-3; D remains ambiguous. The CDR3 consists of 18 residues. In germline, CDR1 is MNHEY, CDR2 SMNVEV (reference sequence). Trimming removed 8 bases from V and 0 bases from J, with 23 bases in between. This CDR3 is CASARDQRISSSGNTIYF. In DNA, the CDR3 is TGTGCCAGCGCCAGAGACCAACGTATCTCTAGCTCTGGAAACACCATATATTTT.

The chain employs TRBV7-9 and TRBJ2-7; D possibly corresponds to TRBD2 (5 bases). The CDR3 consists of 13 residues. V was clipped by 1 base and J by 3 bases, with 7 bases between them. Germline CDR1 and CDR2: SEHNR and FQNEAQ (reference sequence). As DNA, the CDR3 is TGTGCCAGCAGCTTAGGGACTTTCTACGAGCAGTACTTC. Amino acids: CASSLGTFYEQYF.

The V gene is TRBV2, the J gene TRBJ1-1, with D maybe TRBD1 (5 bases). The V gene lost 7 bases and the J gene lost 5 bases, with 23 bases spanning the gap. The germline CDR1 and CDR2 sequences are SNHLY and FYNNEI. This CDR3 spans 16 amino acids. In nucleotides, the CDR3 is TGTGCCAGCAAAGAAGGGGCTCGGGTGGCGGGGACTGAAGCTTTCTTT. This encodes CASKEGARVAGTEAFF. Looking up the rest from reference TRBV2 and TRBJ1-1 gives the full variable domain: EPEVTQTPSHQVTQMGQEVILRCVPISNHLYFYWYRQILGQKVEFLVSFYNNEISEKSEIFDDQFSVERPDGSNFTLKIRSTKLEDSAMYFCASKEGARVAGTEAFFGQGTRLTVV.

Only one count was recorded for this clone. The rearrangement joins TRBV14 to TRBJ1-1; no reliable D call. Germline assignment: CDR1 SGHDN and CDR2 FVKESK. V shed 3 bases and J shed 0 bases, with 8 bases lying between them. The CDR3 length is 14 residues. CDR3 bases: TGTGCCAGCAGCCACCTAATCATGAACACTGAAGCTTTCTTT. Its translation is CASSHLIMNTEAFF. Filled out from reference TRBV14 and TRBJ1-1, the complete variable domain reads EAGVTQFPSHSVIEKGQTVTLRCDPISGHDNLYWYRRVMGKEIKFLLHFVKESKQDESGMPNNRFLAERTGGTYSTLKVQPAELEDSGVYFCASSHLIMNTEAFFGQGTRLTVV.

The genes are TRBV19 and TRBJ2-2; 8 bases fit TRBD2. CDR1 and CDR2 from the germline V gene are LNHDA and SQIVND (reference sequence). CDR3 length: 13 amino acids. After removal of 7 bases from V and 7 bases from J, the junction contained 5 bases not matched to a gene. CDR3 in DNA: TGTGCCAGTACTGCGGGGGGCGGCGGGGAGCTGTTTTTT. As protein: CASTAGGGGELFF. The full variable domain, with the rest looked up from reference TRBV19 and TRBJ2-2, is DGGITQSPKYLFRKEGQNVTLSCEQNLNHDAMYWYRQDPGQGLRLIYYSQIVNDFQKGDIAEGYSVSREKKESFPLTVTSAQKNPTAFYLCASTAGGGGELFFGEGSRLTVL.

The rearrangement links TRBV4-2 to TRBJ1-5; D perhaps matches TRBD1 (5 bases). The CDR3 loop spans 17 amino acids. Per germline, CDR1 LGHNA and CDR2 YNFKEQ. Between the trimmed V and J ends, which lost 1 base and 0 bases, there was a span of 13 bases. CDR3 sequence: CASSQGGSGGSNQPQHF. In nucleotides, the CDR3 is TGTGCCAGCAGCCAAGGAGGGTCCGGGGGTAGCAATCAGCCCCAGCATTTT.

The gene calls are TRBV10-2 and TRBJ1-3; 7 bases align to TRBD1. With V trimmed by 1 base and J by 3 bases, 9 bases remained unmatched. Per germline, CDR1 WSHSY and CDR2 SAAADI. The length of the CDR3 is 17 residues. DNA for the CDR3: TGCGCCAGCAGTGAGTTTCTTGACAGGGCCGATGGAAACACCATATATTTT. It is translated as CASSEFLDRADGNTIYF.

DNA of the CDR3: TGTGCCAGCAGTAAAAGCGGGGGGTCCTACAATGAGCAGTTCTTC. Translating gives CASSKSGGSYNEQFF. The chain combines TRBV6-2 or TRBV6-3 with TRBJ2-1, with TRBD2 identical over 9 bases. Trimming cost V 5 bases and J 1 base; bases outside gene matches: 3. CDR3 length: 15 amino acids. The germline CDR1 and CDR2 sequences are MNHEY and SVGEGT.

The gene calls are TRBV2 and TRBJ2-7; TRBD2 agrees at 9 bases. J was trimmed by 12 bases and V by 3 bases; bases with no gene match: 12. The CDR3 extends over 14 amino acids. Germline V CDR1 and CDR2: SNHLY, FYNNEI. The CDR3: CASSETSGTLRGYF. The CDR3 nucleotides are TGTGCCAGCAGTGAGACTAGCGGTACCTTACGAGGGTACTTC.

The chain couples TRBV12-3 or TRBV12-4 to TRBJ1-5, with D perhaps TRBD1 (5 bases). Trimming stripped 7 bases from V and 7 bases from J, with 14 bases between. This CDR3 contains 13 residues. CDR3 amino acids: CASTAGRRQPQHF. The CDR3 DNA is TGTGCCAGCACCGCGGGGCGCAGGCAGCCCCAGCATTTT.

The genes are TRBV28 and TRBJ2-7; TRBD2 agrees at 7 bases. Trimming took 6 bases from V and 3 from J; bases not matched to a gene: 14. CDR1 and CDR2 from the germline V gene are MDHEN and SYDVKM. CDR3 length: 16 amino acids. CDR3 in DNA: TGTGCCAGCAGCCCCATCCCCGGGACTACCTTCTACGAGCAGTACTTC. This gives the protein CASSPIPGTTFYEQYF.

V usage is TRBV19 and J usage is TRBJ1-1, with 7 nucleotides matching TRBD1. V lost 9 bases and J lost 5; bases outside the gene matches: 12. This CDR3 has 14 amino acids. Germline V gene data show CDR1 as LNHDA and CDR2 as SQIVND (reference sequence). The CDR3 bases are TGTGCCAGCCAAGAAAAGGGGGCGCGAACTGAAGCTTTCTTT. It is translated as CASQEKGARTEAFF.

The chain has TRBV7-8 and TRBJ1-5; TRBD1 aligns across 9 bases. CDR3 length: 18 residues. The V and J ends lost 1 base and 0 bases, in that order; junction bases with no gene match: 7. Looked up from germline, CDR1 is SGHVS and CDR2 is FQNEAQ. The CDR3 DNA sequence: TGTGCCAGCAGCTTAGGCCGACAGGGGGGGAATAGCAATCAGCCCCAGCATTTT. This translates into CASSLGRQGGNSNQPQHF. Based on the CDR3 plus reference TRBV7-8 and TRBJ1-5, the full variable domain is GAGVSQSPRYKVAKRGQDVALRCDPISGHVSLFWYQQALGQGPEFLTYFQNEAQLDKSGLPSDRFFAERPEGSVSTLKIQRTQQEDSAVYLCASSLGRQGGNSNQPQHFGDGTRLSIL.

J is TRBJ1-1 and V is TRBV11-1; 8 bases are shared with TRBD1. The germline gives CDR1 SGHAT, CDR2 FQDESV (reference sequence). Trimming took 3 bases from V and 4 from J; bases not matched to a gene: 4. The CDR3 contains 14 residues. The CDR3 coding sequence is TGTGCCAGCAGCTTGACAGGGGTTGGCACTGAAGCTTTCTTT. Translated: CASSLTGVGTEAFF. The full variable domain, its missing parts supplied by reference TRBV11-1 and TRBJ1-1, is EAEVAQSPRYKITEKSQAVAFWCDPISGHATLYWYRQILGQGPELLVQFQDESVVDDSQLPKDRFSAERLKGVDSTLKIQPAELGDSAMYLCASSLTGVGTEAFFGQGTRLTVV.

The chain employs TRBV4-1 and TRBJ2-7; D uncertain. V was clipped by 0 bases and J by 5 bases, with 14 bases between them. CDR1 and CDR2 from the germline V gene are MGHRA and YSYEKL. There are 15 residues in the CDR3. CDR3 amino acids: CASSQEPTAYHEQYF. The CDR3 nucleotides are TGCGCCAGCAGCCAAGAACCCACAGCTTACCACGAGCAGTACTTC.